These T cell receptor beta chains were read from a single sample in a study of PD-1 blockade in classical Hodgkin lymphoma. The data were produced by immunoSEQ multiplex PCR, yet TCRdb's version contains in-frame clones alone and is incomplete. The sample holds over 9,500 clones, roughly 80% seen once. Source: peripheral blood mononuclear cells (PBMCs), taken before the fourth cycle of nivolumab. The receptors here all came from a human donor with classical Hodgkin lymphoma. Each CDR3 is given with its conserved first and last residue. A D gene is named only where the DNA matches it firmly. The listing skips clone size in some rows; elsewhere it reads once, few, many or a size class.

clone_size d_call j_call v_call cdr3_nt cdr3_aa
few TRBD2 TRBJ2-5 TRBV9 TGTGCCAGCAGCCCAAAGCGCTCGGGGGGAGAGACCCAGTACTTC CASSPKRSGGETQYF
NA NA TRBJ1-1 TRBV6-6 TGTGCCAGCAGTTCCCGACGGACTGAAGCTTTCTTT CASSSRRTEAFF
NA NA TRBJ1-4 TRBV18 TGTGCCAGCTCACAGGGGATGGACAGTAATGAAAAACTGTTTTTT CASSQGMDSNEKLFF
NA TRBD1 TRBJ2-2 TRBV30 TGTGCCTGGAACAGGGGGAGGACGGCAAACACCGGGGAGCTGTTTTTT CAWNRGRTANTGELFF
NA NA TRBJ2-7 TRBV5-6 TGTGCCAGCAGCTTGGAGAGTTTCCTCTACTACGAGCAGTACTTC CASSLESFLYYEQYF
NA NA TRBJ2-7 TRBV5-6 TGTGCCAGCAGCTTGATAGCACTCTCCTACGAGCAGTACTTC CASSLIALSYEQYF
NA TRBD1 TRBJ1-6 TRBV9 TGTGCCAGCAGCGTAGAAGACAGGGAAGCGTCACCCCTCCACTTT CASSVEDREASPLHF
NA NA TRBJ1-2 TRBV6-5 TGTGCCAGCACTTATCTCAGGGGCAGCTATGGCTACACCTTC CASTYLRGSYGYTF
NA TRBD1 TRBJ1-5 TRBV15 TGTGCCACCAGCAGAGGACAGGGGCTAGGGGAGAATCAGCCCCAGCATTTT CATSRGQGLGENQPQHF
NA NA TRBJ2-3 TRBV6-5 TGTGCCAGCAGGGGAAATTTTGCAGATACGCAGTATTTT CASRGNFADTQYF
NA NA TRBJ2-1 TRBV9 TGTGCCAGCAGCGTAGGGGGGCGTCGAACCAATGAGCAGTTCTTC CASSVGGRRTNEQFF
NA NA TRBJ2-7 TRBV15 TGTGCCACCAGCAGAATCCGGGGCGCGGAGGAGCAGTACTTC CATSRIRGAEEQYF
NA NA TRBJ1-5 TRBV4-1 TGCGCCAGCAGCCAAGAGATGGTACAGGCCAATCAGCCCCAGCATTTT CASSQEMVQANQPQHF
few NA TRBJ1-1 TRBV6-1 TGTGCCAGCAGTGAAGTAGTAGCCATGAACACTGAAGCTTTCTTT CASSEVVAMNTEAFF
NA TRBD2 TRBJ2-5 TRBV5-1 TGCGCCAGCAGCTCCCGGACTAGCAGGCAAGAGACCCAGTACTTC CASSSRTSRQETQYF
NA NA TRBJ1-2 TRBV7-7 TGTGCCAGCTCACAAAACTGTGGCTACACCTTC CASSQNCGYTF
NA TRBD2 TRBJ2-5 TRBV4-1 TGCGCCAGCAGCCAAGGACTAGCGGGAGGGCCTAAGACCCAGTACTTC CASSQGLAGGPKTQYF
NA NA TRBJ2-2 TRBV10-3 TGTGCCATCAGTGAGTTCGCCGGGGAGCTGTTTTTT CAISEFAGELFF
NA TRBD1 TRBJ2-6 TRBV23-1 TGCGCCAGCAGTCAATCACGAACAGGGGAAACGGCTGGGGCCAACGTCCTGACTTTC CASSQSRTGETAGANVLTF
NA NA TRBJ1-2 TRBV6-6 TGTGCCAGCAGCACGGGACAAAACTATGGCTACACCTTC CASSTGQNYGYTF
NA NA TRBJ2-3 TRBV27 TGTGCCAGCAGTTTAGATTCCCTGGGCACAGATACGCAGTATTTT CASSLDSLGTDTQYF
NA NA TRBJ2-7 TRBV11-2 TGTGCCAGCAGCGCTGTGATGGGGAGCTCCTACGAGCAGTACTTC CASSAVMGSSYEQYF
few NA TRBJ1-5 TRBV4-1 TGCGCCAGCAGCCAGGACCCAGGGATGAAACAGCCCCAGCATTTT CASSQDPGMKQPQHF
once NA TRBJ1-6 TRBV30 TGTGCCTCGGGGACGACTGGTAATTCACCCCTCCACTTT CASGTTGNSPLHF